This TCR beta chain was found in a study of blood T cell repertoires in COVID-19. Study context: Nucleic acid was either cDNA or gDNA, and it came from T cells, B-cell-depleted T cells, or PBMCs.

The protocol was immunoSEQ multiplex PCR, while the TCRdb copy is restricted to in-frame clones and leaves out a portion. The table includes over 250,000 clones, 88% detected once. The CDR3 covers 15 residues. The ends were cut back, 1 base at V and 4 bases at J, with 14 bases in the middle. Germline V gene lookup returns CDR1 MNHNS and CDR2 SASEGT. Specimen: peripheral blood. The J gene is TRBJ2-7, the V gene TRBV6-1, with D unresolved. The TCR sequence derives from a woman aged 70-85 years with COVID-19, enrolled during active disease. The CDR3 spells CASSEEMIATYEQYF. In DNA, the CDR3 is TGTGCCAGCAGTGAAGAAATGATTGCAACTTACGAGCAGTACTTC.